A selection of T cell receptor beta chains follows, all from one sample in a study of T cell changes during pregnancy in multiple sclerosis. TCRdb keeps only in-frame clones here, not all; method: immunoSEQ multiplex PCR. The table has around 60,000 clones, about 88% seen once. The sample consisted of peripheral blood, taken in the first trimester of pregnancy. These receptors were collected from a female donor with multiple sclerosis, enrolled in a pregnancy study. Each CDR3 is given with its conserved first and last residue. D genes are given only for firm matches. The size field is filled for only some rows; it gives once, few, many or a size class.

D gene,V gene,J gene,clone size,CDR3 DNA,CDR3 protein
TRBD1,TRBV19,TRBJ2-2,-,TGTGCCAGTAGTATAAGGGACAGGCCTCCCGGGGAGCTGTTTTTT,CASSIRDRPPGELFF
-,TRBV7-9,TRBJ1-5,-,TGTGCCAGCAGCCCCGGTAGCAATCAGCCCCAGCATTTT,CASSPGSNQPQHF
TRBD2,TRBV6-5,TRBJ2-3,once,TGTGCCAGCAGTTTCCGAGCGACTAGCGTAGATACGCAGTATTTT,CASSFRATSVDTQYF
-,TRBV19,TRBJ1-4,once,TGTGCCAGTAGGGCTCGGGGGGTTACTAATGAAAAACTGTTTTTT,CASRARGVTNEKLFF
TRBD2,TRBV5-4,TRBJ2-7,-,TGTGCCAGCAGCGGTTCTAGCGGGAGGGCCTACGAGCAGTACTTC,CASSGSSGRAYEQYF
-,TRBV4-1,TRBJ2-7,-,TGCGCCAGCAGCCAAGAAAAGGGGTCCTACGAGCAGTACTTC,CASSQEKGSYEQYF
-,TRBV27,TRBJ2-1,-,TGTGCCAGCAGTCTCCGGGACACCTACAATGAGCAGTTCTTC,CASSLRDTYNEQFF
-,TRBV7-8,TRBJ2-2,-,TGTGCCAGCAGCTTAGAGCGCTTGAGAGCCGGGGAGCTGTTTTTT,CASSLERLRAGELFF
TRBD2,TRBV2,TRBJ2-6,once,TGTGCCAGCAGGACGGGACTAGCGGGAGACGGGGCCAACGTCCTGACTTTC,CASRTGLAGDGANVLTF
-,TRBV7-3,TRBJ2-2,-,TGTGCCAGCAGCTTACAAACAGGGAACACCGGGGAGCTGTTTTTT,CASSLQTGNTGELFF
-,TRBV30,TRBJ2-7,once,TGTGCCTGCAGAGGAGCAGGGTCACTCTACGAGCAGTACTTC,CACRGAGSLYEQYF
TRBD1,TRBV9,TRBJ1-2,-,TGTGCCAGCAAGCGAGGGGGACAGGGGCATGGCTACACCTTC,CASKRGGQGHGYTF
TRBD2,TRBV7-8,TRBJ2-2,-,TGTGCCAGCAGGCAGTACTTAGCGGGAGGTAACGGGGAGCTGTTTTTT,CASRQYLAGGNGELFF
-,TRBV27,TRBJ1-2,-,TGTGCCAGCAACCACAGGGTCTATGGCTACACCTTC,CASNHRVYGYTF
-,TRBV6-4,TRBJ1-5,few,TGTGCCAGCAGTGACTCGGAGGAGGGTCAGCCCCAGCATTTT,CASSDSEEGQPQHF
-,TRBV27,TRBJ2-5,few,TGTGCCAGCAGTTTCAGGGAAGGAGAGACCCAGTACTTC,CASSFREGETQYF
TRBD1,TRBV7-8,TRBJ1-4,once,TGTGCCAGCAGCTGGGACAGGACCCCTAATGAAAAACTGTTTTTT,CASSWDRTPNEKLFF
TRBD2,TRBV4-3,TRBJ2-1,-,TGCGCCAGCAGCCCCGAGACTAGCGGGGGGGTAGGTGGTTACAATGAGCAGTTCTTC,CASSPETSGGVGGYNEQFF
-,TRBV5-1,TRBJ2-1,-,TGCGCCAGCAGCTTGTTGGCGGGGACCTCCTACAATGAGCAGTTCTTC,CASSLLAGTSYNEQFF
-,TRBV18,TRBJ1-1,-,TGTGCCAGCTCACCGCCGACAGGTTTGAACACTGAAGCTTTCTTT,CASSPPTGLNTEAFF
TRBD1,TRBV5-1,TRBJ2-1,-,TGCGCCAGCAGCTTCGGCCCCGGGACAGCGCCAACAAGGGCTGTCAATGAGCAGTTCTTC,CASSFGPGTAPTRAVNEQFF
TRBD1,TRBV5-6,TRBJ1-1,once,TGTGCCAGCAGCCCCTTGGCAGGGGGAAGGTTCACTGAAGCTTTCTTT,CASSPLAGGRFTEAFF
-,TRBV2,TRBJ1-4,-,TGTGCCAGCATTGGCGGGCTGAATGAAAAACTGTTTTTT,CASIGGLNEKLFF
-,TRBV30,TRBJ2-7,-,TGTGCCTGGGCCCTCCCAGGCGACACCTACCACGGGCAGTACTTC,CAWALPGDTYHGQYF
TRBD1,TRBV5-1,TRBJ2-1,-,TGCGCCAGCAGCTTCGGACAGGGAGGTTACAATGAGCAGTTCTTC,CASSFGQGGYNEQFF
TRBD2,TRBV5-1,TRBJ2-1,-,TGCGCCAGCAGCCGTGCTAGCGGGGGGGCCAATGAGCAGTTCTTC,CASSRASGGANEQFF
-,TRBV5-6,TRBJ1-1,-,TGTGCCAGCAGCTCATTAGCAAGGCATACTGAAGCTTTCTTT,CASSSLARHTEAFF
-,TRBV6-5,TRBJ1-1,-,TGTGCCAGCAGTTATCGACAGCTAAACACTGAAGCTTTCTTT,CASSYRQLNTEAFF
TRBD2,TRBV4-3,TRBJ2-5,-,TGCGCCAGCAGCTCCCAAGCGGGGGCTGGGGAGACCCAGTACTTC,CASSSQAGAGETQYF
-,TRBV4-3,TRBJ1-4,-,TGCGCCAGCAGCCCTACCCCAGGGCCGAAAACACTGTTTTTT,CASSPTPGPKTLFF
-,TRBV18,TRBJ2-7,-,TGTGCCAGCTCACCCGGCGCAGGGTACGAGCAGTACTTC,CASSPGAGYEQYF
-,TRBV7-8,TRBJ1-2,-,TGTGCCAGCAGCTTCCGGACTGAGGGCCGGAAAGGCTACACCTTC,CASSFRTEGRKGYTF
TRBD1,TRBV30,TRBJ1-2,once,TGTGCCTGGAGACGACCGAACACAGGGGGGGATGGCTACACCTTC,CAWRRPNTGGDGYTF
TRBD1,TRBV29-1,TRBJ2-3,-,TGCAGCGTTTCGGGACAGGGGGCGAGGACAGATACGCAGTATTTT,CSVSGQGARTDTQYF
-,TRBV29-1,TRBJ1-5,-,TGCAGCGTTCAATTGACGGCGTACGCAGGAAGCCCCCAGCATTTT,CSVQLTAYAGSPQHF
TRBD1,TRBV30,TRBJ1-3,-,TGTGCCTGGAGGCCCCCGGGACAGCCCTCTGGAAACACCATATATTTT,CAWRPPGQPSGNTIYF
TRBD1,TRBV19,TRBJ1-2,-,TGTGCCAGTAGTATCCTCAAGGGACAGGGAAATGGCTACACCTTC,CASSILKGQGNGYTF
-,TRBV6-5,TRBJ2-1,-,TGTGCCAGCAGTTACTTCCTATCCCCTTACAATGAGCAGTTCTTC,CASSYFLSPYNEQFF
-,TRBV28,TRBJ2-7,-,TGTGCCAGCAGTTCACGACAGGGGGCTAGCGGGAGGCGAGACTTC,CASSSRQGASGRRDF
-,TRBV18,TRBJ2-5,-,-,CASSPFGQGETQYF